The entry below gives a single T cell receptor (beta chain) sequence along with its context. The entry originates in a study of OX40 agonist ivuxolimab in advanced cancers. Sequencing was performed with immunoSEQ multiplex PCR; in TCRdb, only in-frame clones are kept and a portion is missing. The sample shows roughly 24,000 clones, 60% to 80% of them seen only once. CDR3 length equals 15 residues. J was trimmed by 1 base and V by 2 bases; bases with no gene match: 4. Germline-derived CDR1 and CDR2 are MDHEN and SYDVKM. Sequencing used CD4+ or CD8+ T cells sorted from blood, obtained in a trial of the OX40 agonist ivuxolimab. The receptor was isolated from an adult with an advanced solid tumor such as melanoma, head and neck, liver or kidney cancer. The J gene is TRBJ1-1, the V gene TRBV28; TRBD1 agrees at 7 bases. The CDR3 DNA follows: TGTGCCAGCAGTTTAACCGGGACAGCGAACACTGAAGCTTTCTTT. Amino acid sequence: CASSLTGTANTEAFF.